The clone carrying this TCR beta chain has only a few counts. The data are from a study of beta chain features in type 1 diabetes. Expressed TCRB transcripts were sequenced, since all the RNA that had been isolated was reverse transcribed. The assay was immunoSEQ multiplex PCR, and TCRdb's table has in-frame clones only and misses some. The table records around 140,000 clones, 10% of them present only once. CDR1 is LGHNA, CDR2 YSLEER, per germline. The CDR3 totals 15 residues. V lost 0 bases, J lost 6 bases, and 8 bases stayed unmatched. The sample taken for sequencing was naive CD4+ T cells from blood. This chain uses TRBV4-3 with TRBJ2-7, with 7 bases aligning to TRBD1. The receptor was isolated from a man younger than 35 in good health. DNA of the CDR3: TGCGCCAGCAGCCAAGAAGGACAGGCTTCGGTCGAGCAGTACTTC. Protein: CASSQEGQASVEQYF.